Shown below are 4 T cell receptor beta chains from a single sample sequenced in a study of regulatory T cells in long-lasting Graves disease (dated by TCRdb to the early 2020s). Receptor libraries were prepared by multiplex PCR. The sample was run on an Illumina HiSeq 4000. CDR3 regions were amplified by Arm-PCR with iRepertoire HTBI primers to construct TCR beta libraries. TCRdb cleaned the public reads at Q25 with fastp, built clones with MiXCR and kept in-frame beta chains. Rows merge per CDR3 protein into single entries with the most common DNA and genes. The sample table shows a few hundred thousand distinct CDR3 sequences, and roughly 21% are seen once. The ten largest account for roughly 7.7% of the sample. This sample's time point label indicates: persistent/refractory GD, antithyroid drugs over 5 years with positive TRAb. RNA was extracted from PBMCs in TRIzol for both TCR sequencing and RNA sequencing.

The starting material was peripheral blood mononuclear cells (PBMCs), obtained when the disease was refractory, from a patient treated with antithyroid drugs. These receptors were obtained from a female donor with Graves disease.

The chain carries TRBV6-1 and TRBJ2-2, with D unclear. V was trimmed by 7 bases and J by 0 bases, leaving 3 bases between them. The CDR3 extends over 12 amino acids. CDR1 MNHNS and CDR2 SASEGT come from the germline V gene. CDR3 protein: CASKPNTGELFF. The CDR3 nucleotides read TGTGCCAGCAAACCGAACACCGGGGAGCTGTTTTTT.

This clonotype occurred a few times. The chain carries TRBV18 and TRBJ2-5; no clear D. Trimming removed 3 bases at V and 2 bases at J, with 13 bases between. Looked up from germline, CDR1 is KGHSH and CDR2 is LQKENI. This CDR3 has 15 amino acids. CDR3 DNA sequence: TGTGCCAGCTCACCTTTCCGATGGACGCAAGAGACCCAGTACTTC. Translated: CASSPFRWTQETQYF.

This clonotype came up many times. V is TRBV5-1 and J is TRBJ1-4; TRBD1 is a possible D gene (5 bases). Trimming cost V 3 bases and J 8 bases, with 17 bases left between them. CDR3 length: 15 residues. Per germline, CDR1 SGHRS and CDR2 YFSETQ. This CDR3 is CASSSGAGGGEKLFF. The CDR3 region has the DNA TGCGCCAGCAGCTCCGGGGCTGGCGGAGGCGAAAAACTGTTTTTT. Drawing the rest from reference TRBV5-1 and TRBJ1-4, the complete variable domain is KAGVTQTPRYLIKTRGQQVTLSCSPISGHRSVSWYQQTPGQGLQFLFEYFSETQRNKGNFPGRFSGRQFSNSRSEMNVSTLELGDSALYLCASSSGAGGGEKLFFGSGTQLSVL.

This clonotype has a count of ten or more. V and J are TRBV12-3 or TRBV12-4 and TRBJ1-1, with unresolved D. V lost 0 bases and J lost 4, with 9 bases in between. CDR3 length equals 14 residues. CDR3 DNA sequence: TGTGCCAGCAGTTTAGCGTCGGTCGGCACTGAAGCTTTCTTT. Translation gives CASSLASVGTEAFF.